Each of the 22 T cell receptor beta chains below was sequenced from the same sample in a study of T cells in Graves' hyperthyroidism and ophthalmopathy. Amplification of TCR beta CDR3 regions was performed using RNA transcripts as template. The primer set for the first-round RT-PCR of the TCR CDR3 was HTBI. TCRdb re-derived calls from the multiplex PCR reads in MiXCR, one entry per CDR3 protein. This sample yields over 700,000 distinct CDR3 sequences, of which over 35% are seen a single time; 7.5% to 9.5% belongs to the top ten. The sample consisted of blood. The source is a man aged 18 to 29 with Graves' hyperthyroidism.

The CDR3 loop reads CASSSGGRAIETQYF. CDR3 bases: TGTGCCAGCAGTTCTGGAGGGAGGGCCATTGAGACCCAGTACTTC. This rearrangement joins TRBV6-5 to TRBJ2-5; TRBD2 matches 7 bases. V lost 4 bases to trimming and J lost 5 bases; unmatched junction nucleotides: 10. CDR1 and CDR2 (germline): MNHEY, SVGAGI. The CDR3 length is 15 residues.

On this clonotype: Just one base apart from a much larger clone, this may be a read error. The chain uses TRBV9 and TRBJ2-5; weak D call: TRBD2 (5 bases). The CDR3 length is 13 residues. Germline CDR1 reads SGDLS; CDR2 reads YYNGEE. CDR3 in amino acids: CVSSVEGWETQYF. CDR3 coding DNA: TGTGTCAGCAGCGTAGAGGGATGGGAGACCCAGTACTTC.

There are many counts of this clonotype. The chain uses TRBV5-6 and TRBJ1-4; D is unclear. The CDR3 spans 13 residues. CDR1 and CDR2 (germline): SGHDT, YYEEEE. V lost 0 bases to trimming and J lost 6 bases, with 6 bases between them. CDR3 in amino acids: CASSLGSHEKLFF. The CDR3 DNA reads as TGTGCCAGCAGCTTGGGATCCCATGAAAAACTGTTTTTT.

This clonotype was observed at least ten times. The chain recombines TRBV19 with TRBJ2-7, with TRBD2 matching 7 bases. The CDR3 covers 13 residues. Trimming removed 5 bases from V and 4 bases from J; junction bases left unmatched: 5. CDR1 is LNHDA, CDR2 SQIVND, per germline (reference sequence). CDR3: CASSETSAYEQYF. The CDR3 nucleotides read TGTGCCAGTAGTGAAACTAGCGCGTACGAGCAGTACTTC.

The genes are TRBV6-5 and TRBJ2-7; 9 bases fit TRBD1. The CDR3 runs 14 residues. V was pared by 1 base and J by 4 bases, with 2 bases of the junction left unmatched. CDR1 is MNHEY and CDR2 is SVGAGI in the germline V gene. The CDR3 region has the DNA TGTGCCAGCAGTTACTGGGGACAGGGTTACGAGCAGTACTTC. It encodes CASSYWGQGYEQYF.

This clonotype is a singleton in its sample. The germline gene is not matched at one end of the junction; a read error may be the cause. J is TRBJ1-2 and V is TRBV10-3; TRBD1 is a possible D gene (6 bases). CDR1 and CDR2 from the germline V gene are ENHRY and SYGVKD. The CDR3 is made up of 14 amino acids. The CDR3 DNA sequence: TGTGCCATCAGTGACAGGGGAGGAGCCTATGGCCACACCTTC. It translates to CAISDRGGAYGHTF.

The V call is TRBV9, the J call TRBJ1-1, with TRBD1 as a possible D gene (6 bases). V lost 4 bases and J 2 bases, leaving 18 bases between the germline ends. The CDR3 consists of 16 residues. The germline CDR1 and CDR2 sequences are SGDLS and YYNGEE. CDR3 loop: CASSSQGGHPNTEAFF. The CDR3 coding sequence is TGTGCCAGCAGCTCCCAAGGGGGACACCCCAACACTGAAGCTTTCTTT.

This clonotype was recorded at least ten times. The genes are TRBV19 and TRBJ1-5; D ambiguous. Germline CDR1 LNHDA, CDR2 SQIVND (reference sequence). Trimming took 0 bases from V and 6 from J, leaving 6 bases between them. The CDR3 is 13 residues long. The CDR3 loop reads CASSIDLGQPQHF. The CDR3 nucleotides are TGTGCCAGTAGTATAGATCTTGGTCAGCCCCAGCATTTT.

This clonotype came up many times. The CDR3 sequence is CSARLSNYEQYF. As DNA, the CDR3 is TGCAGCGCACGCCTGAGCAACTACGAGCAGTACTTC. The chain carries TRBV29-1 and TRBJ2-7, with D unclear. This CDR3 is built from 12 residues. CDR1 and CDR2 from the germline V gene are SQVTM and ANQGSEA. Trimming pared 7 bases from V and 3 bases from J, leaving 13 bases between.

The chain uses TRBV2 and TRBJ1-1; D remains ambiguous. V gave up 7 bases and J gave up 2 bases, with 5 bases separating them. The CDR3 runs to 11 residues. CDR1 is SNHLY, CDR2 FYNNEI, per germline. The DNA for the CDR3 is TGTGCCAGCACCTTCAACACTGAAGCTTTCTTT. This translates into CASTFNTEAFF.

This sequence joins TRBV5-1 and TRBJ1-1; perhaps TRBD1 as D (6 bases). V was trimmed by 6 bases and J by 0 bases, leaving 12 bases between them. The CDR3 covers 14 residues. Germline CDR1 and CDR2: SGHRS and YFSETQ. The CDR3 spells CASKVGAMNTEAFF. The CDR3 region has the DNA TGCGCCAGCAAGGTGGGGGCAATGAACACTGAAGCTTTCTTT.

Points on this clonotype: A much bigger clone sits one base away, suggesting this may be a read error. The chain joins TRBV19 to TRBJ1-3, with D unclear. The CDR3 sequence is 12 residues long. Germline assignment: CDR1 LNHDA and CDR2 SQIVND (reference sequence). The V end was cut by 7 bases, the J end by 0 bases, with 4 bases between. DNA of the CDR3: TGTGCCAGTAAGAGCTCTGGAAACACCATATATTTT. Translation: CASKSSGNTIYF.

This clonotype was found a few times. The chain joins TRBV20-1 to TRBJ2-2, with 7 bases identical to TRBD1. With V trimmed by 1 base and J by 1 base, 6 bases remained unmatched. The CDR3 totals 16 residues. Per the germline V gene, CDR1 is DFQATT and CDR2 is SNEGSKA (reference sequence). CDR3 in DNA: TGCAGTGCTAGAGTTTTCGGGACAGAGAACACCGGGGAGCTGTTTTTT. This sequence encodes CSARVFGTENTGELFF.

This clonotype has a count of ten or more. V is TRBV20-1 and J is TRBJ2-5; D is unresolved. V lost 6 bases to trimming and J lost 3 bases, with 8 bases between them. Germline-derived CDR1 and CDR2 are DFQATT and SNEGSKA (reference sequence). There are 11 residues in the CDR3. The CDR3 nucleotides read TGCAGTGCCACATCGGAAGAGACCCAGTACTTC. Protein sequence: CSATSEETQYF.

This clonotype was seen more than once but under ten times. The rearrangement links TRBV29-1 to TRBJ2-5; 10 bases agree with TRBD2. V dropped 0 bases and J dropped 2; count of bases not matched to a gene: 12. From germline, CDR1 is SQVTM and CDR2 ANQGSEA. This CDR3 region has 18 residues. The CDR3 region is CSVEDPFTSGESQETQYF. DNA of the CDR3: TGCAGCGTTGAAGATCCCTTTACTAGCGGGGAGTCTCAAGAGACCCAGTACTTC. Drawing the rest from reference TRBV29-1 and TRBJ2-5, the complete variable domain is SAVISQKPSRDICQRGTSLTIQCQVDSQVTMMFWYRQQPGQSLTLIATANQGSEATYESGFVIDKFPISRPNLTFSTLTVSNMSPEDSSIYLCSVEDPFTSGESQETQYFGPGTRLLVL.

As to this clonotype: Being one base from a much bigger clone, this may be a read error. This chain joins TRBV20-1 and TRBJ1-4; 8 nucleotides match TRBD1. CDR3 length equals 15 residues. Germline V lookup: CDR1 DFQATT, CDR2 SNEGSKA (reference sequence). With 3 bases clipped from V and 3 bases from J, the junction kept 6 bases outside the gene matches. CDR3 residues: CSARGQVAANEKLFF. CDR3 coding DNA: TGCAGTGCTAGGGGACAGGTGGCTGCTAATGAAAAACTGTTTTTT.

This clonotype was recorded a few times. The genes are TRBV7-9 and TRBJ2-3; the D is unclear. The V and J ends lost 5 bases and 4 bases respectively, with 10 bases between them. CDR1 and CDR2 (germline): SEHNR, FQNEAQ (reference sequence). The CDR3 spans 13 residues. The CDR3 DNA follows: TGTGCCAGCAGCATCAGCCCAGCAGATACGCAGTATTTT. Its protein is CASSISPADTQYF.

A note on this clonotype: A much larger clone differs from this one at a single base, so this may be a read error. The V gene is TRBV5-6, the J gene TRBJ2-5; maybe TRBD2 (5 bases). CDR1 and CDR2 (germline): SGHDT, YYEEEE. The V end was cut by 4 bases, the J end by 1 base, with 11 bases between. The CDR3 covers 14 residues. The chain's CDR3 is CASSQEGSQETQYF. The CDR3 coding sequence is TGTGCCAGCAGCCAAGAGGGCAGCCAAGAGACCCAGTACTTC.

The rearrangement links TRBV2 to TRBJ1-6; 7 bases align to TRBD1. This CDR3 has 15 residues. Trimming removed 6 bases from V and 8 bases from J; junction bases left unmatched: 10. CDR1 and CDR2 from the germline V gene are SNHLY and FYNNEI. The CDR3 nucleotides read TGTGCCAGCAGCTTAGACAGGGCGGGTGATTCACCCCTCCACTTT. It translates to CASSLDRAGDSPLHF. Full variable domain (rest looked up from reference TRBV2 and TRBJ1-6): EPEVTQTPSHQVTQMGQEVILRCVPISNHLYFYWYRQILGQKVEFLVSFYNNEISEKSEIFDDQFSVERPDGSNFTLKIRSTKLEDSAMYFCASSLDRAGDSPLHFGNGTRLTVT.

This clonotype turned up a few times. The chain uses TRBV29-1 and TRBJ2-7, with a tentative D call TRBD1 (6 bases). The CDR3 consists of 16 residues. Germline values: CDR1 SQVTM, CDR2 ANQGSEA. Trimming pared 2 bases from V and 5 bases from J, leaving 22 bases between. CDR3 protein: CSVEIEATQGLHEQYF. CDR3 nucleotides: TGCAGCGTTGAAATTGAGGCGACCCAGGGGCTTCACGAGCAGTACTTC.

This clonotype occurred many times. V is TRBV20-1 and J is TRBJ2-7, with D tentatively TRBD2 (5 bases). Trimming cost V 0 bases and J 2 bases, with 8 bases left between them. CDR1 is DFQATT and CDR2 is SNEGSKA in the germline V gene (reference sequence). This CDR3 is 13 amino acids long. The CDR3: CSARDTGTYEQYF. The CDR3 bases are TGCAGTGCTAGAGATACCGGGACCTACGAGCAGTACTTC.

V usage is TRBV24-1 and J usage is TRBJ1-1, with 8 nucleotides matching TRBD1. J lost 8 bases, V lost 4 bases, and 5 bases had no gene match. CDR3 length: 13 amino acids. Looked up from germline, CDR1 is KGHDR and CDR2 is SFDVKD. The chain's CDR3 is CATSEDRGPEAFF. DNA for the CDR3: TGTGCCACCAGTGAAGACAGGGGCCCCGAAGCTTTCTTT.